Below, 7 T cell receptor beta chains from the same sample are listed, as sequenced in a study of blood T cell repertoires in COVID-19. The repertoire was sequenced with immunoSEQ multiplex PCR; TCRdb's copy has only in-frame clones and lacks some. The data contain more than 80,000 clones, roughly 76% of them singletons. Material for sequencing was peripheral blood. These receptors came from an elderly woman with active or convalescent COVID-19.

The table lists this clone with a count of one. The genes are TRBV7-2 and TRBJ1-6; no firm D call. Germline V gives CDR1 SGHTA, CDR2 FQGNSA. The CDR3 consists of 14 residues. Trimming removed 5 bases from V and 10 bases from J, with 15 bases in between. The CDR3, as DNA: TGTGCCAGCAGCCCTCGCTACCCGGGGTCACCCCTCCACTTT. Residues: CASSPRYPGSPLHF.

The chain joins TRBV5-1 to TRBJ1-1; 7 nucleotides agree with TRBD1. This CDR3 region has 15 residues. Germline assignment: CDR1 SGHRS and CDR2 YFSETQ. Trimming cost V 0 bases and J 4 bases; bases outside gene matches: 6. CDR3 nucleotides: TGCGCCAGCAGCTTGGGACAGGGAGTTGGCACTGAAGCTTTCTTT. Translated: CASSLGQGVGTEAFF.

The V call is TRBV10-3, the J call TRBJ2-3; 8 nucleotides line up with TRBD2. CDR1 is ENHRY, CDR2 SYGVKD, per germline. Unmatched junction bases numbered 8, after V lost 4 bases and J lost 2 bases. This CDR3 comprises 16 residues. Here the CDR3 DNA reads TGTGCCATCAGTGGGACTAGCAGGGGAGACACAGATACGCAGTATTTT. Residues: CAISGTSRGDTDTQYF.

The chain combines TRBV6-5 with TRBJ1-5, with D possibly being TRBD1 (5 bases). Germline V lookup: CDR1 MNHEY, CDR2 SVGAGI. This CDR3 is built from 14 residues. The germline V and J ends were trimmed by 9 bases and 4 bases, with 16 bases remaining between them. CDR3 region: CASRGHLLNQPQHF. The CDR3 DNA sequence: TGTGCCAGTCGAGGACACCTACTTAATCAGCCCCAGCATTTT.

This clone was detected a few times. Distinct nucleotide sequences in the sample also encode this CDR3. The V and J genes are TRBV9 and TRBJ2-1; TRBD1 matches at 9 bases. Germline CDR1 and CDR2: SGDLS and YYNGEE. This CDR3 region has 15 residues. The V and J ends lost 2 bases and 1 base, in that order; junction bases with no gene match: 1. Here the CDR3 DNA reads TGTGCCAGCAGCGTCGGACAGGGGTCCTACAATGAGCAGTTCTTC. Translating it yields CASSVGQGSYNEQFF.

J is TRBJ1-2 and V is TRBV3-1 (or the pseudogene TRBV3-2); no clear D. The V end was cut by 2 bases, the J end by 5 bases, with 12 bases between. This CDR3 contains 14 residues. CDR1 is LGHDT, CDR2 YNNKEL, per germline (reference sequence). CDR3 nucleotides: TGTGCCAGCAGCCAACCGGGATCCCTATATGGCTACACCTTC. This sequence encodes CASSQPGSLYGYTF.

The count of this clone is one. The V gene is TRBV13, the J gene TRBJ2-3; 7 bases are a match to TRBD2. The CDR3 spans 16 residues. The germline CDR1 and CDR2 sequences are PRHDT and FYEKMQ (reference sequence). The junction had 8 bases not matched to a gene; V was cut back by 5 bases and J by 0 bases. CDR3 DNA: TGTGCCAGCAGCGGTTGGGACTACGCTAGCACAGATACGCAGTATTTT. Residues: CASSGWDYASTDTQYF.